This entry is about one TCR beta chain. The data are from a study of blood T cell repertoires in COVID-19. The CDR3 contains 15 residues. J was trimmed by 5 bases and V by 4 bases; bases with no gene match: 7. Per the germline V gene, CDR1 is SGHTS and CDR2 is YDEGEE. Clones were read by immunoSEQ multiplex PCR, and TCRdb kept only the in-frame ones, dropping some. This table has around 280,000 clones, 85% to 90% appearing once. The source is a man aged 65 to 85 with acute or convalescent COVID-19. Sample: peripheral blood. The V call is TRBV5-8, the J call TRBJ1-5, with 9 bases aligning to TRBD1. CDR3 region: CASSRGQGKDQPQHF. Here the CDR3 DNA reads TGTGCCAGCAGCCGAGGACAGGGGAAAGATCAGCCCCAGCATTTT.